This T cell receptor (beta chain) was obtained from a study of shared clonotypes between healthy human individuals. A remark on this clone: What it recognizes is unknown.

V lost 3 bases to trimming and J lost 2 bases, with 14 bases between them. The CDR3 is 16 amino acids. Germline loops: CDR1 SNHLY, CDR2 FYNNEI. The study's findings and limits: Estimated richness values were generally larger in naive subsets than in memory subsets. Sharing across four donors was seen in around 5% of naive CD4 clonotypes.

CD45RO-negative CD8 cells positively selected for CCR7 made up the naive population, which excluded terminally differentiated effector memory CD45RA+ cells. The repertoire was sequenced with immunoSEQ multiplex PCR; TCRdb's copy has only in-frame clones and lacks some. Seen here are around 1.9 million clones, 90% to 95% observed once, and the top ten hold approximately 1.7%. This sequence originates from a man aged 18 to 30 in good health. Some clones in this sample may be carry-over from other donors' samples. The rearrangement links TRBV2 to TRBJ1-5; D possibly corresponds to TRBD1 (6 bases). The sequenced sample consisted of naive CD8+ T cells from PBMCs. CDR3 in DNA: TGTGCCAGCAGTGATACGGGGGCGGGTGGCAATCAGCCCCAGCATTTT. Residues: CASSDTGAGGNQPQHF. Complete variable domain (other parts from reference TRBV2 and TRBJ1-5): EPEVTQTPSHQVTQMGQEVILRCVPISNHLYFYWYRQILGQKVEFLVSFYNNEISEKSEIFDDQFSVERPDGSNFTLKIRSTKLEDSAMYFCASSDTGAGGNQPQHFGDGTRLSIL.